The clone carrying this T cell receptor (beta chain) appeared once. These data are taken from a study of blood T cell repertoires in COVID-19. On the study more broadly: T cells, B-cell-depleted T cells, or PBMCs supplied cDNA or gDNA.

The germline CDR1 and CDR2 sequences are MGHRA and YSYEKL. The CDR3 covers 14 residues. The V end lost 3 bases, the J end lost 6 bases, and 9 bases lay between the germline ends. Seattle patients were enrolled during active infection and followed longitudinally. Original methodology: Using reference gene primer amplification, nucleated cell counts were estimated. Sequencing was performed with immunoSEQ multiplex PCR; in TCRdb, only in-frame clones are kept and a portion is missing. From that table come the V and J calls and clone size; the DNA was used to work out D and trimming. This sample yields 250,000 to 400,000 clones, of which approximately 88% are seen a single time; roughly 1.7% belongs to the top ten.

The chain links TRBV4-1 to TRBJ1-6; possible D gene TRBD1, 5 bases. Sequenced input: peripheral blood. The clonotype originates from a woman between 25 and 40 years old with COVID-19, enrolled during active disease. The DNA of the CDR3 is TGCGCCAGCAGCCATTCAGGGTCTAATTCACCCCTCCACTTT. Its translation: CASSHSGSNSPLHF.